This T cell receptor beta chain is drawn from a study of response to subunit inactivated influenza vaccine. The germline V gene encodes CDR1 MNHEY and CDR2 SMNVEV (reference sequence). V lost 6 bases and J lost 3; bases outside the gene matches: 7. The CDR3 runs 15 residues. Study-level findings and limits: T cells newly recruited by each seasonal influenza vaccination are few, the authors suggested.

With respect to this clonotype: The antigen remains undetermined.

TCRdb re-derived calls from the RT-PCR reads in MiXCR, one entry per CDR3 protein. The sample holds over 650,000 distinct CDR3 sequences, about 18% seen once. The TCR was taken from a middle-aged man who received an inactivated influenza vaccine. V usage is TRBV27 and J usage is TRBJ2-3; TRBD2 agrees at 9 bases. This material consisted of PBMCs from blood, taken roughly 5 days after vaccination. The CDR3 loop reads CASSDSGSHTDTQYF. Here the CDR3 DNA reads TGTGCCAGCAGCGATAGCGGGAGCCATACAGATACGCAGTATTTT.